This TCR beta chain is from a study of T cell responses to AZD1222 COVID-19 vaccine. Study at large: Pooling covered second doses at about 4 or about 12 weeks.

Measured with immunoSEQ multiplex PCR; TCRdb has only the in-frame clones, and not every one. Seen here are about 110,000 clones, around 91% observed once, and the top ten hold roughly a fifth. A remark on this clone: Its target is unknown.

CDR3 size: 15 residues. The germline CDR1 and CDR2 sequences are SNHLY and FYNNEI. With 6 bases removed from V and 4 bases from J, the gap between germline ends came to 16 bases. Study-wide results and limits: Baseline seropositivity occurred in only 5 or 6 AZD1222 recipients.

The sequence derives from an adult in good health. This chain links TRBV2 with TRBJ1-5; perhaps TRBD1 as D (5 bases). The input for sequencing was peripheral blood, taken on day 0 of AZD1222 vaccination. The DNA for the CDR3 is TGTGCCAGCAGCGAGCAGACAGTCGCTAATCAGCCCCAGCATTTT. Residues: CASSEQTVANQPQHF.